This TCR beta chain originates from a study of human T cells and chemical hapten exposure. TCRdb reanalysed the RACE reads using MiXCR and keeps one entry per CDR3 protein. The table lists 300,000 to 350,000 distinct CDR3 sequences, 6% to 8.5% of them singletons. Time point defined: patch test 1, 2 weeks after DPC sensitization. The sample's treatment: therapeutic diphenylcyclopropenone sensitization with weekly scalp DPC. V was clipped by 0 bases and J by 5 bases, with 14 bases between them. From germline, CDR1 is SGHRS and CDR2 YFSETQ. The CDR3 has 15 amino acids. This clonotype turned up a few times.

The sequence derives from a young woman with alopecia areata. Some clones in this sample may be carry-over from other donors' samples. The chain uses TRBV5-1 and TRBJ2-5; D unresolved. The sample was whole blood, taken in connection with sensitization to the hapten diphenylcyclopropenone (DPC). This CDR3 is CASSLVGTADETQYF. Here the CDR3 DNA reads TGCGCCAGCAGCTTGGTCGGAACGGCGGACGAGACCCAGTACTTC.